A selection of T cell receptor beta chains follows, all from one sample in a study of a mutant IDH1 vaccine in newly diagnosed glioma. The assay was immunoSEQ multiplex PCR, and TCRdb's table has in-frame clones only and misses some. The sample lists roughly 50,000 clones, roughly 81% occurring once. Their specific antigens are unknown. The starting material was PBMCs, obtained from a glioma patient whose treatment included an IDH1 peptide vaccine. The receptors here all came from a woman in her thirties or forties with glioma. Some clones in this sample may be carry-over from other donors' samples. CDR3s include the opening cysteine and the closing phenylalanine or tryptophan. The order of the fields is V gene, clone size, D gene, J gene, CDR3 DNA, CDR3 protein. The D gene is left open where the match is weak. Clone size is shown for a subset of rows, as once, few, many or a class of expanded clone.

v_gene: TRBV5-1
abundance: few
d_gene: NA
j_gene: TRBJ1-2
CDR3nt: TGCGCCAGCAGCTCCCAGGTCTATGGCTACACCTTC
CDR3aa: CASSSQVYGYTF

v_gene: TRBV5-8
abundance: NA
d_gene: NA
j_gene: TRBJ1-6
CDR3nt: TGTGCCAGCAGCTTTAAGGGGAATTCACCCCTCCACTTT
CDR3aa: CASSFKGNSPLHF

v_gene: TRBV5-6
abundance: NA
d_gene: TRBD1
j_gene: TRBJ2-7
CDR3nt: TGTGCCAGCAGCTTGGCCCAGGGGACAGGGGGCAGGTACGAGCAGTACTTC
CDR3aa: CASSLAQGTGGRYEQYF

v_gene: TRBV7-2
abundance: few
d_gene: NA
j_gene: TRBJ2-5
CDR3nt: TGTGCCAGCAGCTTAACCCTACTGCGACAATCCCAGTACTTC
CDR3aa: CASSLTLLRQSQYF

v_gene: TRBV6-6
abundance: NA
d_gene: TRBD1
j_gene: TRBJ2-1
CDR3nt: TGTGCCAGCAGCCTACAGGGGACCCTCAGGAGCAATGAGCAGTTCTTC
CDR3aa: CASSLQGTLRSNEQFF

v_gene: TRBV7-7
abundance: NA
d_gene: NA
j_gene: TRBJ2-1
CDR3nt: TGTGCTAGCAGCCCGGACGGATCCTACAATGAGCAGTTCTTC
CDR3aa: CASSPDGSYNEQFF

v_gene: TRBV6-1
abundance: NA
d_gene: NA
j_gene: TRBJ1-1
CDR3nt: TGTGCCAGCAGTAAAGCTTTCTTT
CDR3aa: CASSKAFF

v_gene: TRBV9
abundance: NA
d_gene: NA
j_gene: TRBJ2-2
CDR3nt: TGTGCCAGCAGCGTAGGGGGCCAAGCGGGGGAGCTGTTTTTT
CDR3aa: CASSVGGQAGELFF

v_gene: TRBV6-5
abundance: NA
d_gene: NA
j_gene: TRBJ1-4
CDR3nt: TGTGCCAGCAGGTCAAACGGGGGAAATGAAAAACTGTTTTTT
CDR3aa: CASRSNGGNEKLFF

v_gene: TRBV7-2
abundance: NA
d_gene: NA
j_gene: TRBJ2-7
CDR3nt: TGTGCCAGCAGCTTAGACAGATTCTCCTACGAGCAGTACTTC
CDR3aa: CASSLDRFSYEQYF

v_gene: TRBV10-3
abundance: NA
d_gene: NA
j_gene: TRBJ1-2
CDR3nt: TGTGCCATCAGTGAGTGGGGGGGCGTTAGCTATGGCTACACCTTC
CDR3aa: CAISEWGGVSYGYTF

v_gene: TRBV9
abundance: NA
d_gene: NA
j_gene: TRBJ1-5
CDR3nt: TGTGCCAGCAGCGCGGGACCGCTCAATCAGCCCCAGCATTTT
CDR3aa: CASSAGPLNQPQHF